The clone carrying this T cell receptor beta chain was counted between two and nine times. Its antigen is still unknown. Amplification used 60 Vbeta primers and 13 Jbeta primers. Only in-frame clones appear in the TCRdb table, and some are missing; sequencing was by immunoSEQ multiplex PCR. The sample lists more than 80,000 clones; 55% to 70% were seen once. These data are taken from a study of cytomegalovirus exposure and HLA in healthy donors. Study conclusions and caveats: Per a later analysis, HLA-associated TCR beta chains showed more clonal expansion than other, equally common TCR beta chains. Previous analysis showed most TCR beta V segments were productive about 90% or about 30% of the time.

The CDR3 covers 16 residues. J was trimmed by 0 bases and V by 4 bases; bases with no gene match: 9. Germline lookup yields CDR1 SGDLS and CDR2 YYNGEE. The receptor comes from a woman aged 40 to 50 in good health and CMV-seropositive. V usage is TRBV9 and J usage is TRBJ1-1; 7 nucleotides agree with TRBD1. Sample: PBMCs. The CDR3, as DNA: TGTGCCAGCAGCCGGGGGGGACAGCTATTGAACACTGAAGCTTTCTTT. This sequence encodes CASSRGGQLLNTEAFF.